Listed below are T cell receptor beta chains from one sample, sequenced in a study of cytomegalovirus exposure and HLA in healthy donors. The data were produced by immunoSEQ multiplex PCR, yet TCRdb's version contains in-frame clones alone and is incomplete. The table lists 120,000 or so clones, around 88% of them singletons, with around 1.9% in the top ten. The sequencing input was PBMCs. All receptors come from a man younger than 30 in good health and CMV-seronegative. Both conserved end residues are part of each CDR3. The order of the fields is V gene, CDR3 protein.

v_call: TRBV11-3; cdr3_aa: CASSQGQYPGGYTF
v_call: TRBV6-1; cdr3_aa: CASRASFDSPLHF
v_call: TRBV7-9; cdr3_aa: CASSLSQGARNEQYF
v_call: TRBV11-2; cdr3_aa: CASRTLTSGPYEQYF
v_call: TRBV29-1; cdr3_aa: CSVESGTSVYNEQFF
v_call: TRBV28; cdr3_aa: CASSLTGYRTYEQYF
v_call: TRBV29-1; cdr3_aa: CSGGGVSETQYF
v_call: TRBV19; cdr3_aa: CASSMSERGPYNEQFF
v_call: TRBV18; cdr3_aa: CASSPPYDTSQETQYF
v_call: TRBV7-9; cdr3_aa: CASSLGPNPGQGADYGYTF
v_call: TRBV5-5; cdr3_aa: CASSRGQVHSGELFF
v_call: TRBV6-1; cdr3_aa: CASSGGHPRAFF
v_call: TRBV5-4; cdr3_aa: CASSDGTRNEQYF
v_call: TRBV6-5; cdr3_aa: CASGTPMGDTQYF
v_call: TRBV7-9; cdr3_aa: CASSLGGDSYEQYF
v_call: TRBV5-1; cdr3_aa: CASSRQGWHEQFF
v_call: TRBV30; cdr3_aa: CAWRYSGLGTIYF
v_call: TRBV6-6; cdr3_aa: CASSTRTADTQYF
v_call: TRBV7-8; cdr3_aa: CAGNPAGGTDTQYF
v_call: TRBV4-1; cdr3_aa: CASSQDIGGRVNTEAFF
v_call: TRBV19; cdr3_aa: CASSMRGRNTGELFF
v_call: TRBV15; cdr3_aa: CATSVRRNDGYTF
v_call: TRBV7-2; cdr3_aa: CASSHTPHEQYF
v_call: TRBV5-1; cdr3_aa: CASSLGTGGHEQFF
v_call: TRBV6-5; cdr3_aa: CASRPGTGGYEQYF
v_call: TRBV7-9; cdr3_aa: CASSPTFYSGNTIYF
v_call: TRBV7-9; cdr3_aa: CASSLAMGDRYGQYF
v_call: TRBV5-1; cdr3_aa: CASSLQPGQGAYEQYF
v_call: TRBV28; cdr3_aa: CASSKQGANYGYTF
v_call: TRBV5-6; cdr3_aa: CASSWRGLTLGNEQFF
v_call: TRBV14; cdr3_aa: CASSQESLDLYGYTF